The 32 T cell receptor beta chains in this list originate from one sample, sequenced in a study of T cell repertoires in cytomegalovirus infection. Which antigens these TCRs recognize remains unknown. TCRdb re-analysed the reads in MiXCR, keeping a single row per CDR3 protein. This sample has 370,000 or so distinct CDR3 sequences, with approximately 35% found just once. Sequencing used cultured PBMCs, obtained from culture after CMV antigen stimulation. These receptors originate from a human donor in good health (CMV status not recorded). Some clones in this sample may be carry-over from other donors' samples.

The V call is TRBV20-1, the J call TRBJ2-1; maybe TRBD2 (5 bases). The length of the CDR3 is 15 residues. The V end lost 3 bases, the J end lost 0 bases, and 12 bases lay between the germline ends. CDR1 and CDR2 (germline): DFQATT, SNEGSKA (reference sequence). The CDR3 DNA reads TGCAGTGCTAGTCTGCGGGTGAGCTCCTACAATGAGCAGTTCTTC. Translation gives CSASLRVSSYNEQFF.

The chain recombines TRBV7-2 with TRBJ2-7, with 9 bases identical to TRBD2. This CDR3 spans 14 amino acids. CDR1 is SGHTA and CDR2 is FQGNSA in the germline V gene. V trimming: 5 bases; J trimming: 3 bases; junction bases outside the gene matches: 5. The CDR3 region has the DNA TGTGCCAGCAGCACTCGACTAGCGGTCTACGAGCAGTACGTC. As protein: CASSTRLAVYEQYV.

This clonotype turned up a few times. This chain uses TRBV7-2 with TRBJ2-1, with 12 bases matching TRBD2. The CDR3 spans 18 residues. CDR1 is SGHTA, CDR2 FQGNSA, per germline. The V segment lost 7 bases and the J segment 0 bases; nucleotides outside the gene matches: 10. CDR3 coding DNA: TGTGCCAGCAATATCGGACTAGCGGGGTATAGCTCCTACAATGAGCAGTTCTTC. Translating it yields CASNIGLAGYSSYNEQFF.

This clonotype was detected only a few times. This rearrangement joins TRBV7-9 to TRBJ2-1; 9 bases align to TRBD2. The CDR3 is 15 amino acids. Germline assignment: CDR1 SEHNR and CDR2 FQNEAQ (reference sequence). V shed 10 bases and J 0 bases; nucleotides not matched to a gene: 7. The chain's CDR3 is CATRGGRASYNEQFF. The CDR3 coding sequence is TGTGCCACCCGAGGCGGGAGGGCCTCCTACAATGAGCAGTTCTTC.

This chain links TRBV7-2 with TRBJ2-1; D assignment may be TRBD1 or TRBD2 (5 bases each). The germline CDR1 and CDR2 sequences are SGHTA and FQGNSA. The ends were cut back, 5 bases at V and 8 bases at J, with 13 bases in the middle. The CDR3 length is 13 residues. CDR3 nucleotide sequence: TGTGCCAGCAGCCAGGACTGGGGCGATGAGCAGTTCTTC. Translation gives CASSQDWGDEQFF.

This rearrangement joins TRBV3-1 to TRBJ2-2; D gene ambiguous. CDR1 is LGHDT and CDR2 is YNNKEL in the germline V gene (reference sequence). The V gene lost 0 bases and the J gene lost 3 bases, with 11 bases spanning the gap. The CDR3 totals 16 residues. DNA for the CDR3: TGTGCCAGCAGCCAAGAGGTTAACATTGACACCGGGGAGCTGTTTTTT. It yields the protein CASSQEVNIDTGELFF.

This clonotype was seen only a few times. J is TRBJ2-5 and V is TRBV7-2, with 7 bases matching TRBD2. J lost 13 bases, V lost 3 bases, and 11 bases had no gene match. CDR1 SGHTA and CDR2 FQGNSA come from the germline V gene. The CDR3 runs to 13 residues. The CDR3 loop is CASSFGGGETGYF. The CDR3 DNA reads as TGTGCCAGCAGCTTCGGCGGGGGAGAGACCGGGTACTTC.

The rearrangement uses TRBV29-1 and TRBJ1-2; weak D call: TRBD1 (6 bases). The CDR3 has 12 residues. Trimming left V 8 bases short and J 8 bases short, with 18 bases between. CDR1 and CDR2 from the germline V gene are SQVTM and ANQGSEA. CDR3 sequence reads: CSTATGMGGYTF. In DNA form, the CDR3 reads TGCAGCACCGCGACAGGAATGGGCGGCTACACCTTC.

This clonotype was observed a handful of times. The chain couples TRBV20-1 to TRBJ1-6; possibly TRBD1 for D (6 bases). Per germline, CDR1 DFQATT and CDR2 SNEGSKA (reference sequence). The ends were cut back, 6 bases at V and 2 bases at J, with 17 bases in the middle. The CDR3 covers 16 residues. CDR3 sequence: CSASEGGRAYNSPLHF. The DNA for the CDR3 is TGCAGTGCCTCTGAGGGGGGCAGGGCCTATAATTCACCCCTCCACTTT.

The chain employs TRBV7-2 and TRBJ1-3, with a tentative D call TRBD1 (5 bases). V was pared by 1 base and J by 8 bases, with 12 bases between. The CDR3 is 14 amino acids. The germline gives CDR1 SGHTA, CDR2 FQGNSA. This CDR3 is CASSLVPGGDTIYF. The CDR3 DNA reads TGTGCCAGCAGCTTAGTTCCGGGGGGAGACACCATATATTTT. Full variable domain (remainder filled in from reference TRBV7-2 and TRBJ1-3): GAGVSQSPSNKVTEKGKDVELRCDPISGHTALYWYRQSLGQGLEFLIYFQGNSAPDKSGLPSDRFSAERTGGSVSTLTIQRTQQEDSAVYLCASSLVPGGDTIYFGEGSWLTVV.

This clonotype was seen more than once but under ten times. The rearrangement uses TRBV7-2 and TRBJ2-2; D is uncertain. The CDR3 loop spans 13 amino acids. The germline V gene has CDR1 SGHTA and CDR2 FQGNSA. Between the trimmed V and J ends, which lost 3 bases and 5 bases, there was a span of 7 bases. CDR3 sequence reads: CASSFLETGELFF. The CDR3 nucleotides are TGTGCCAGCAGCTTCTTAGAGACCGGGGAGCTGTTTTTT.

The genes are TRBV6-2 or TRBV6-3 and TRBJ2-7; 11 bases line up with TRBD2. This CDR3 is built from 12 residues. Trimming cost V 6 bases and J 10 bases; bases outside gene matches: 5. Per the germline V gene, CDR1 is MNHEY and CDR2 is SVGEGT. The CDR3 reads CASSPGLAVQYF. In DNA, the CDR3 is TGTGCCAGCAGCCCGGGACTAGCGGTACAGTACTTC.

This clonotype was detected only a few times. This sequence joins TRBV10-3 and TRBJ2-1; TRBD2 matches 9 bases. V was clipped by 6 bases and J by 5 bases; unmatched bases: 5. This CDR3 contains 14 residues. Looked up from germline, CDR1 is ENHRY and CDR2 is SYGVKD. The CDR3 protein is CAISPGLADNEQFF. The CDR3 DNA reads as TGTGCCATCAGCCCGGGACTAGCTGACAATGAGCAGTTCTTC.

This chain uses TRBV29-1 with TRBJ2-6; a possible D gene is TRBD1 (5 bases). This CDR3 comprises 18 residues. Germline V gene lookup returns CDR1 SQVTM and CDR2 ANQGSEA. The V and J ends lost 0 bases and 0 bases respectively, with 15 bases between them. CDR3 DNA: TGCAGCGTTGAAGAGCCTCTGGGGCCAGGCTCTGGGGCCAACGTCCTGACTTTC. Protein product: CSVEEPLGPGSGANVLTF.

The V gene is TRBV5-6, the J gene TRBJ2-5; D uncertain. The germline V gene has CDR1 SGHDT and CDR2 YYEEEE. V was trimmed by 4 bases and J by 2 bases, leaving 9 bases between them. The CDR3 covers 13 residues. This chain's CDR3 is CASSASVQETQYF. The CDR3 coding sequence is TGTGCCAGCAGCGCCTCAGTGCAAGAGACCCAGTACTTC.

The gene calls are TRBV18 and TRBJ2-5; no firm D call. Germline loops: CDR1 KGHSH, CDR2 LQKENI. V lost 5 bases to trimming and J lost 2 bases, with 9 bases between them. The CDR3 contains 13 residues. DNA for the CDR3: TGTGCCAGCTCATCTAAAGTACAAGAGACCCAGTACTTC. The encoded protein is CASSSKVQETQYF.

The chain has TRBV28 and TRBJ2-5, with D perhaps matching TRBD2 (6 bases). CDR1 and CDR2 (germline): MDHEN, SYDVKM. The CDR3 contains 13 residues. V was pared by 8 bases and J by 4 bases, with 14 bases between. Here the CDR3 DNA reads TGTGCCAGCCATCGAGGGGAGGCAGAGACCCAGTACTTC. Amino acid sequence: CASHRGEAETQYF.

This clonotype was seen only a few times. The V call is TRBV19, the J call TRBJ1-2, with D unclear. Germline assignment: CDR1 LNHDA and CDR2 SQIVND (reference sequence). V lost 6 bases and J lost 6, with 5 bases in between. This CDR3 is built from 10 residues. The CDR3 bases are TGTGCCAGTAGGAGAAATGGCTACACCTTC. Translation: CASRRNGYTF.

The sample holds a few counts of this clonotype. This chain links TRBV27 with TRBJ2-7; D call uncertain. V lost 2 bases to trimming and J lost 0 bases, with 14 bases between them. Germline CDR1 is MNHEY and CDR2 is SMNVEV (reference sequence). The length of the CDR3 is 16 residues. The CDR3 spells CASSLSLRAYSYEQYF. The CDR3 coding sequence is TGTGCCAGCAGTTTAAGTTTGAGAGCCTACTCCTACGAGCAGTACTTC.

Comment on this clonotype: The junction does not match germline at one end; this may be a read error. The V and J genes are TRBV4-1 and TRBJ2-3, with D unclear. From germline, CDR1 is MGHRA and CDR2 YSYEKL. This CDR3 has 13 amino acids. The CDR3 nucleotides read TGTGCCAGCAGCCAAGACGGTACAGATACGCAGTATTTT. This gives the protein CASSQDGTDTQYF.

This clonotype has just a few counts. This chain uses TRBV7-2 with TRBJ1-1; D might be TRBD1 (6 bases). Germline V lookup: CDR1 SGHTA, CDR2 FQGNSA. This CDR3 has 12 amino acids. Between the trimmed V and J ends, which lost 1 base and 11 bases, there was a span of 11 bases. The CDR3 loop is CASSLDRGAAFF. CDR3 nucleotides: TGTGCCAGCAGCTTAGATCGGGGGGCGGCTTTCTTT. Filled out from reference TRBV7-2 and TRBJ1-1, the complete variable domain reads GAGVSQSPSNKVTEKGKDVELRCDPISGHTALYWYRQSLGQGLEFLIYFQGNSAPDKSGLPSDRFSAERTGGSVSTLTIQRTQQEDSAVYLCASSLDRGAAFFGQGTRLTVV.

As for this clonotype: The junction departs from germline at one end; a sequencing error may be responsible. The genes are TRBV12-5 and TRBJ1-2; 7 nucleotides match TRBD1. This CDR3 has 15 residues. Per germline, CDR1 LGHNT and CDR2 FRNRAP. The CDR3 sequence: CASGTLQGINDGYTF. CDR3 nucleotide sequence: TGTGCTAGTGGTACGCTACAGGGGATTAACGATGGCTACACCTTC.

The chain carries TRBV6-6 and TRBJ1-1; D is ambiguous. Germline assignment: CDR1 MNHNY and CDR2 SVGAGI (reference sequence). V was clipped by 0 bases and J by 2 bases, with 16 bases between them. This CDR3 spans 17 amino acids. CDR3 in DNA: TGTGCCAGCAGTTACTCGGTCCCGGCGGAACCCAACACTGAAGCTTTCTTT. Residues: CASSYSVPAEPNTEAFF.

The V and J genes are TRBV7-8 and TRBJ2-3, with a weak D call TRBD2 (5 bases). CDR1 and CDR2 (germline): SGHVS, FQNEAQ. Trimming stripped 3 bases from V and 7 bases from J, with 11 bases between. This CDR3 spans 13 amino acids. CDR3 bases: TGTGCCAGCAGCTTGGAGGCGGTCAATACGCAGTATTTT. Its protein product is CASSLEAVNTQYF.

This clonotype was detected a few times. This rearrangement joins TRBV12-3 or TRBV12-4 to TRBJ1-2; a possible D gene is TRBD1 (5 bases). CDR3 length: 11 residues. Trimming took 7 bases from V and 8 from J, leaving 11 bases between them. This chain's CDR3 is CASTGGGGYTF. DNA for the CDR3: TGTGCCAGCACCGGGGGGGGAGGCTACACCTTC.

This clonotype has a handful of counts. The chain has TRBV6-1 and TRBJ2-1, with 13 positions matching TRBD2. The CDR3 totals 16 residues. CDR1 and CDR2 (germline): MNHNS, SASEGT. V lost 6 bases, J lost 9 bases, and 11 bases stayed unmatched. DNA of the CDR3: TGTGCCAGCAGCCGCCAAGGACTAGCGGGAGTCATTGAGCAGTTCTTC. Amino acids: CASSRQGLAGVIEQFF.

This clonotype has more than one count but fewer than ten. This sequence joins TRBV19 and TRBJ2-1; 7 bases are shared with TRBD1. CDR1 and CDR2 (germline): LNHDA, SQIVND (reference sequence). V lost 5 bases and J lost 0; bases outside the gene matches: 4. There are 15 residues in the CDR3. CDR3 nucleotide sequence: TGTGCCAGTAGTTCGGACAGGAGCTCCTACAATGAGCAGTTCTTC. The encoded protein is CASSSDRSSYNEQFF. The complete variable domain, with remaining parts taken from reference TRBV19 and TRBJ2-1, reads DGGITQSPKYLFRKEGQNVTLSCEQNLNHDAMYWYRQDPGQGLRLIYYSQIVNDFQKGDIAEGYSVSREKKESFPLTVTSAQKNPTAFYLCASSSDRSSYNEQFFGPGTRLTVL.

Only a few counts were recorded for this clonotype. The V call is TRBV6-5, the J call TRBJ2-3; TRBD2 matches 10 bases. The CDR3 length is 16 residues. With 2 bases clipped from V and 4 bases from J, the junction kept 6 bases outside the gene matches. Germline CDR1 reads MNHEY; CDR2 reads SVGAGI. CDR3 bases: TGTGCCAGCAGTTACCTGGCTAGCGGGAGCCCAGATACGCAGTATTTT. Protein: CASSYLASGSPDTQYF.

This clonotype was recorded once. The CDR3 bases are TGTGCCAGCACTTTGGCGGGAGGATACACCGGGGAGCTGTTTTTT. It codes for CASTLAGGYTGELFF. The J gene is TRBJ2-2, the V gene TRBV7-9; 8 positions agree with TRBD2. In germline, CDR1 is SEHNR, CDR2 FQNEAQ (reference sequence). The V gene end was trimmed by 7 bases and the J gene end by 3 bases; junction bases not matched to a gene: 7. The CDR3 is 15 residues long. Full variable domain (missing parts from reference TRBV7-9 and TRBJ2-2): DTGVSQNPRHKITKRGQNVTFRCDPISEHNRLYWYRQTLGQGPEFLTYFQNEAQLEKSRLLSDRFSAERPKGSFSTLEIQRTEQGDSAMYLCASTLAGGYTGELFFGEGSRLTVL.

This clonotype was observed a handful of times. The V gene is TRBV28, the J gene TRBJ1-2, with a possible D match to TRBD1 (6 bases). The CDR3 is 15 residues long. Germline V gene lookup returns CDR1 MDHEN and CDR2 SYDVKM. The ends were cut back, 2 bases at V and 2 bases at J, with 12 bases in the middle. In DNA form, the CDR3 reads TGTGCCAGCAGTTTAAGGGGGAGCTTAAACTATGGCTACACCTTC. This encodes CASSLRGSLNYGYTF.

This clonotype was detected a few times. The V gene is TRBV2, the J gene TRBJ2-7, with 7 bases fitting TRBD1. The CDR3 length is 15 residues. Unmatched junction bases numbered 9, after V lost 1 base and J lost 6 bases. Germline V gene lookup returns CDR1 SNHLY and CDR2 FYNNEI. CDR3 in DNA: TGTGCCAGCAGTGAAGTTAGGACAGGTGGGTCCGAGCAGTACTTC. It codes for CASSEVRTGGSEQYF. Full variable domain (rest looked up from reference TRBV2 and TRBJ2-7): EPEVTQTPSHQVTQMGQEVILRCVPISNHLYFYWYRQILGQKVEFLVSFYNNEISEKSEIFDDQFSVERPDGSNFTLKIRSTKLEDSAMYFCASSEVRTGGSEQYFGPGTRLTVT.

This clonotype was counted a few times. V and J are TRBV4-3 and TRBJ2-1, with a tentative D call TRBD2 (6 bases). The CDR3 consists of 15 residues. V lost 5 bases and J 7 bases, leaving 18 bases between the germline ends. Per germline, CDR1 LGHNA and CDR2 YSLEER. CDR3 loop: CASSEGTGLGNEQFF. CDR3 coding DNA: TGCGCCAGCAGCGAAGGGACTGGTTTAGGGAATGAGCAGTTCTTC.